This is a list of T cell receptor beta chains from one sample in a study of identical twins. TCRdb re-called the 5' RACE reads with MiXCR, one entry per CDR3 protein. This sample has 260,000 or so distinct CDR3 sequences, with roughly 7.5% found just once. These records were also assigned to another study, of yellow fever vaccine responses in identical twins.

The sample taken for sequencing was CD8+ T cells sorted from blood. All receptors derive from a woman younger than 30 in good health. Each CDR3 is given with its conserved first and last residue. D genes are given only for firm matches. Clone size appears in some rows only: once, few, many, or a class for an expanded clone.

d_call: NA
v_call: TRBV5-5
clone_size: few
cdr3_aa: CASSLVWTTGNTIYF

d_call: TRBD2
v_call: TRBV9
clone_size: few
cdr3_aa: CASSVAAGVGNEQFF

d_call: TRBD2
v_call: TRBV28
clone_size: NA
cdr3_aa: CASSIAGEGGEQFF

d_call: NA
v_call: TRBV27
clone_size: few
cdr3_aa: CASSLTVSPYNEQFF

d_call: TRBD2
v_call: TRBV7-2
clone_size: NA
cdr3_aa: CASSGGVSVAGGADTQYF

d_call: NA
v_call: TRBV10-3
clone_size: few
cdr3_aa: CAISESLGEKENEQFF

d_call: NA
v_call: TRBV7-9
clone_size: few
cdr3_aa: CASSLASGGYTDTQYF

d_call: NA
v_call: TRBV5-1
clone_size: few
cdr3_aa: CASSLAYSEKYQETQYF

d_call: TRBD2
v_call: TRBV7-3
clone_size: few
cdr3_aa: CASSEGLAGKQFF

d_call: NA
v_call: TRBV2
clone_size: few
cdr3_aa: CASSGNPDSINTGELFF

d_call: NA
v_call: TRBV7-9
clone_size: NA
cdr3_aa: CASSLLGPNTEAFF

d_call: TRBD2
v_call: TRBV4-2
clone_size: many
cdr3_aa: CASSFKLAGEVDTQYF

d_call: NA
v_call: TRBV2
clone_size: few
cdr3_aa: CASRDAGVSQPQHF

d_call: NA
v_call: TRBV12-3/TRBV12-4
clone_size: many
cdr3_aa: CASSFNRETEAFF

d_call: NA
v_call: TRBV20-1
clone_size: NA
cdr3_aa: CSARVSRNEQFF

d_call: NA
v_call: TRBV3-1
clone_size: many
cdr3_aa: CASSRAGAYNEQFF

d_call: NA
v_call: TRBV12-3/TRBV12-4
clone_size: NA
cdr3_aa: CASSLVVSYNEQFF

d_call: NA
v_call: TRBV7-9
clone_size: few
cdr3_aa: CASSSGPDDTGELFF

d_call: NA
v_call: TRBV6-1
clone_size: NA
cdr3_aa: CASSEEYGYTF

d_call: NA
v_call: TRBV4-1
clone_size: many
cdr3_aa: CASSQDGSGRGFMDQPQHF

d_call: NA
v_call: TRBV12-3/TRBV12-4
clone_size: many
cdr3_aa: CASSLGGNQETQYF

d_call: TRBD1
v_call: TRBV19
clone_size: many
cdr3_aa: CASSIGQGADEQYF

d_call: TRBD2
v_call: TRBV6-4
clone_size: NA
cdr3_aa: CASSPGLGTGANVLTF